The 29 T cell receptor beta chains below all came from one sample that was sequenced in a study of OX40 agonist ivuxolimab in advanced cancers. Only in-frame clones appear in the TCRdb table, and some are missing; sequencing was by immunoSEQ multiplex PCR. Of roughly 90,000 clones listed, 75% to 90% are singletons. The specimen comprised CD4+ or CD8+ T cells sorted from blood, sampled in a trial of the OX40 agonist ivuxolimab. These TCRs come from an adult with an advanced solid tumor such as melanoma, head and neck, liver or kidney cancer.

This chain uses TRBV6-5 with TRBJ2-1; 9 positions match TRBD1. The CDR3 consists of 14 residues. V lost 6 bases, J lost 2 bases, and 2 bases stayed unmatched. Germline CDR1 is MNHEY and CDR2 is SVGAGI. CDR3 DNA: TGTGCCAGCAGCCGGGACAGGGCCTACAATGAGCAGTTCTTC. Translation gives CASSRDRAYNEQFF.

The chain carries TRBV6-5 and TRBJ1-4, with a weak D call TRBD1 (5 bases). V lost 1 base and J 5 bases, leaving 14 bases between the germline ends. Germline values: CDR1 MNHEY, CDR2 SVGAGI. The CDR3 has 16 amino acids. Here the CDR3 reads CASSYLPEQENEKLFF. The CDR3 bases are TGTGCCAGCAGTTACTTACCGGAACAGGAAAATGAAAAACTGTTTTTT.

This chain uses TRBV9 with TRBJ2-3, with 14 bases that match TRBD2. The CDR3 is made up of 19 amino acids. Germline lookup yields CDR1 SGDLS and CDR2 YYNGEE. Trimming took 4 bases from V and 1 from J; bases not matched to a gene: 11. CDR3 sequence reads: CASSSPGTSGGMGTDTQYF. CDR3 bases: TGTGCCAGCAGCTCCCCCGGGACTAGCGGGGGAATGGGCACAGATACGCAGTATTTT.

The chain uses TRBV5-1 and TRBJ1-1; D unclear. V was pared by 7 bases and J by 4 bases, with 14 bases between. The CDR3 length is 13 residues. CDR1 and CDR2 from the germline V gene are SGHRS and YFSETQ. The CDR3 nucleotides read TGCGCCAGCCATCCCCAATGGGGCACTGAAGCTTTCTTT. This sequence encodes CASHPQWGTEAFF. Variable domain in full (rest from reference TRBV5-1 and TRBJ1-1): KAGVTQTPRYLIKTRGQQVTLSCSPISGHRSVSWYQQTPGQGLQFLFEYFSETQRNKGNFPGRFSGRQFSNSRSEMNVSTLELGDSALYLCASHPQWGTEAFFGQGTRLTVV.

The CDR3 sequence: CASSVAGGSTDTQYF. The CDR3 DNA follows: TGTGCCAGCAGCGTAGCGGGAGGGAGCACAGATACGCAGTATTTT. The gene calls are TRBV9 and TRBJ2-3; 8 positions match TRBD2. Per germline, CDR1 SGDLS and CDR2 YYNGEE. J lost 0 bases, V lost 0 bases, and 0 bases had no gene match. This CDR3 has 15 amino acids.

The rearrangement uses TRBV5-1 and TRBJ2-3; TRBD2 aligns across 7 bases. CDR3 length equals 18 residues. V lost 5 bases and J lost 0; bases outside the gene matches: 15. Germline CDR1 is SGHRS and CDR2 is YFSETQ. As DNA, the CDR3 is TGCGCCAGCAGTCCGCGGGACGGGAGGTATATTAGCACAGATACGCAGTATTTT. Residues: CASSPRDGRYISTDTQYF. Full variable domain (outside the CDR3, taken from reference TRBV5-1 and TRBJ2-3): KAGVTQTPRYLIKTRGQQVTLSCSPISGHRSVSWYQQTPGQGLQFLFEYFSETQRNKGNFPGRFSGRQFSNSRSEMNVSTLELGDSALYLCASSPRDGRYISTDTQYFGPGTRLTVL.

This clone has just one count. The chain recombines TRBV18 with TRBJ1-1, with TRBD1 matching 8 bases. Germline lookup yields CDR1 KGHSH and CDR2 LQKENI. V trimming: 2 bases; J trimming: 1 base; junction bases outside the gene matches: 6. The CDR3 has 16 residues. CDR3 amino acids: CASSPAGDRPNTEAFF. CDR3 coding DNA: TGTGCCAGCTCACCAGCGGGGGACAGGCCGAACACTGAAGCTTTCTTT.

The chain joins TRBV29-1 to TRBJ1-3; D gene unclear. The CDR3 loop spans 13 amino acids. CDR1 and CDR2 from the germline V gene are SQVTM and ANQGSEA. Trimming took off 3 bases at V and 2 bases at J, with 8 bases between the two ends. This chain's CDR3 is CSVEPRTGNTIYF. The CDR3 nucleotides are TGCAGCGTTGAGCCCAGGACTGGAAACACCATATATTTT.

This clone has only a few counts. The V call is TRBV5-4, the J call TRBJ2-1; TRBD2 matches 8 bases. The V segment lost 3 bases and the J segment 5 bases; nucleotides outside the gene matches: 7. The CDR3 totals 15 residues. The germline V gene has CDR1 SGHNT and CDR2 YYREEE (reference sequence). CDR3 nucleotide sequence: TGTGCCAGCAGCTGGGGGGGGACTAGTGACAATGAGCAGTTCTTC. This encodes CASSWGGTSDNEQFF.

The CDR3 is CASSTRETQYF. As DNA, the CDR3 is TGCGCCAGCTCCACACGGGAGACCCAGTACTTC. This rearrangement joins TRBV5-1 to TRBJ2-5; D is uncertain. The germline gives CDR1 SGHRS, CDR2 YFSETQ. V lost 7 bases to trimming and J lost 5 bases, with 9 bases between them. The CDR3 spans 11 residues.

The chain recombines TRBV6-1 with TRBJ1-1; TRBD1 matches at 10 bases. The CDR3 spans 18 residues. Looked up from germline, CDR1 is MNHNS and CDR2 is SASEGT. V shed 4 bases, J shed 5 bases, and the junction held 16 bases outside the gene matches. As DNA, the CDR3 is TGTGCCAGCAGTGGGCGGGACAGGGGATATTCGTTGGGGACTGAAGCTTTCTTT. This translates into CASSGRDRGYSLGTEAFF.

This clone was seen just once. This chain joins TRBV11-2 and TRBJ2-7; D is undetermined. This CDR3 has 14 residues. V was trimmed by 3 bases and J by 1 base, leaving 10 bases between them. The germline V gene encodes CDR1 SGHAT and CDR2 FQNNGV. The CDR3 loop is CASSFQEISYEQYF. The DNA for the CDR3 is TGTGCCAGCAGCTTTCAGGAGATTTCCTACGAGCAGTACTTC.

Concerning this clone itself: This same CDR3 is encoded by further DNA sequences in the sample. The chain uses TRBV28 and TRBJ1-4, with D tentatively TRBD1 (6 bases). Trimming cost V 5 bases and J 2 bases, with 12 bases left between them. This CDR3 is built from 15 residues. In germline, CDR1 is MDHEN, CDR2 SYDVKM. CDR3 sequence (DNA): TGTGCCAGCAGTCCCCCGGGGGCGACTAATGAAAAACTGTTTTTT. Amino acid sequence: CASSPPGATNEKLFF.

The rearrangement uses TRBV7-2 and TRBJ2-6; the D is unclear. Trimming cost V 3 bases and J 1 base, with 10 bases left between them. The CDR3 runs 16 residues. Per the germline V gene, CDR1 is SGHTA and CDR2 is FQGNSA. CDR3 in amino acids: CASSLSWLSGANVLTF. The CDR3 DNA is TGTGCCAGCAGCTTGAGTTGGCTGTCTGGGGCCAACGTCCTGACTTTC.

V gene TRBV7-2 combines with J gene TRBJ2-1, with 13 bases identical to TRBD2. Trimming took 7 bases from V and 7 from J; bases not matched to a gene: 7. The CDR3 is 15 residues long. Germline values: CDR1 SGHTA, CDR2 FQGNSA. This CDR3 reads CASTETSGRFNEQFF. CDR3 DNA: TGTGCCAGCACCGAGACTAGCGGGAGGTTTAATGAGCAGTTCTTC.

Only a few counts were recorded for this clone. V usage is TRBV5-1 and J usage is TRBJ2-1, with 8 bases lining up with TRBD2. V dropped 4 bases and J dropped 7; count of bases not matched to a gene: 10. The CDR3 extends over 15 amino acids. Germline V CDR1 and CDR2: SGHRS, YFSETQ. In DNA, the CDR3 is TGCGCCAGCAGCGCGTCCTCGGGGGGGCAGAATGAGCAGTTCTTC. Protein product: CASSASSGGQNEQFF.

The CDR3, as DNA: TGCGCCAGCAGTCAATCGATGGACAGAACCTACGAGCAGTACTTC. It yields the protein CASSQSMDRTYEQYF. V and J are TRBV23-1 and TRBJ2-7, with D tentatively TRBD1 (6 bases). TRBV23-1 falls under the ORF class, with uncertain function. V dropped 0 bases and J dropped 2 bases, with 11 bases sitting between them. CDR3 length: 15 residues.

In its sample, this clone was seen a few times. The rearrangement uses TRBV19 and TRBJ2-1; 9 positions match TRBD1. Germline V CDR1 and CDR2: LNHDA, SQIVND (reference sequence). The length of the CDR3 is 15 residues. Losses at the gene ends were 2 bases for V and 3 bases for J; bases not matched to a gene: 2. For the CDR3, the DNA is TGTGCCAGTAGTATAAGGGACAGGGACTACAATGAGCAGTTCTTC. It encodes CASSIRDRDYNEQFF.

This clone showed up just a few times. The genes are TRBV9 and TRBJ2-1; D unresolved. This CDR3 has 14 residues. Germline CDR1 SGDLS, CDR2 YYNGEE. The germline V and J ends were trimmed by 2 bases and 4 bases, with 10 bases remaining between them. The CDR3 region is CASSVGSVYNEQFF. DNA for the CDR3: TGTGCCAGCAGCGTCGGCAGCGTGTACAATGAGCAGTTCTTC.

CDR3 coding DNA: TGTGCCAGCAGCTCGACAGTCAGAGGCTACACCTTC. Translating it yields CASSSTVRGYTF. The V and J genes are TRBV7-9 and TRBJ1-2, with a tentative D call TRBD1 (5 bases). Trimming took off 4 bases at V and 8 bases at J, with 11 bases between the two ends. Germline lookup yields CDR1 SEHNR and CDR2 FQNEAQ (reference sequence). The CDR3 runs 12 residues.

The rearrangement uses TRBV5-1 and TRBJ2-5, with 7 bases lining up with TRBD1. CDR3 length equals 16 residues. V lost 0 bases, J lost 4 bases, and 9 bases stayed unmatched. CDR1 is SGHRS, CDR2 YFSETQ, per germline. The CDR3: CASSLGDRQGLETQYF. CDR3 nucleotide sequence: TGCGCCAGCAGCTTGGGAGACCGACAGGGCCTAGAGACCCAGTACTTC.

The chain combines TRBV29-1 with TRBJ1-3, with unresolved D. In germline, CDR1 is SQVTM, CDR2 ANQGSEA. The V gene lost 4 bases and the J gene lost 0 bases, with 10 bases spanning the gap. This CDR3 is 14 amino acids long. The CDR3 sequence is CSVGVTASGNTIYF. The CDR3 coding sequence is TGCAGCGTTGGGGTCACCGCCTCTGGAAACACCATATATTTT. Using reference TRBV29-1 and TRBJ1-3 for the parts outside the CDR3, the full variable domain is SAVISQKPSRDICQRGTSLTIQCQVDSQVTMMFWYRQQPGQSLTLIATANQGSEATYESGFVIDKFPISRPNLTFSTLTVSNMSPEDSSIYLCSVGVTASGNTIYFGEGSWLTVV.

The chain employs TRBV5-1 and TRBJ2-1; D is ambiguous. The CDR3 is 13 amino acids. V lost 6 bases and J 0 bases, leaving 7 bases between the germline ends. Per germline, CDR1 SGHRS and CDR2 YFSETQ. The CDR3 is CASTVSSYNEQFF. CDR3 DNA: TGCGCCAGCACGGTTAGCTCCTACAATGAGCAGTTCTTC.

V is TRBV7-2 and J is TRBJ2-2, with a tentative D call TRBD2 (6 bases). CDR3 length: 15 amino acids. Germline V gene lookup returns CDR1 SGHTA and CDR2 FQGNSA. Deletions cut 1 base from V and 1 base from J, with 7 bases between. The CDR3, as DNA: TGTGCCAGCAGCTTAGAGGGAGGGAACACCGGGGAGCTGTTTTTT. Amino acid sequence: CASSLEGGNTGELFF.

J is TRBJ2-2 and V is TRBV27; TRBD2 might be the D (6 bases). The V gene's germline CDR1 is MNHEY and CDR2 SMNVEV (reference sequence). The CDR3 length is 14 residues. The V end was cut by 2 bases, the J end by 4 bases, with 8 bases between. In nucleotides, the CDR3 is TGTGCCAGCAGTTTAGAGGAGGGCACCGGGGAGCTGTTTTTT. It is translated as CASSLEEGTGELFF.

This clone showed up just once. The rearrangement uses TRBV7-3 and TRBJ2-1; D call uncertain. Trimming cost V 4 bases and J 7 bases, with 11 bases left between them. The CDR3 is made up of 13 amino acids. Germline V lookup: CDR1 SGHTA, CDR2 FQGTGA. The CDR3 protein is CASSSGVGNEQFF. The CDR3 DNA reads TGTGCCAGCAGCTCAGGAGTTGGGAATGAGCAGTTCTTC.

The J gene is TRBJ2-3, the V gene TRBV5-1; 12 nucleotides line up with TRBD2. The junction had 13 bases not matched to a gene; V was cut back by 1 base and J by 4 bases. The CDR3 sequence is 19 residues long. Germline CDR1 SGHRS, CDR2 YFSETQ. The DNA for the CDR3 is TGCGCCAGCAGCTTGCCGCTAGCGGGAGGGCCGGCGGGCGCAGATACGCAGTATTTT. Its protein product is CASSLPLAGGPAGADTQYF.

The chain employs TRBV6-1 and TRBJ1-5; the match to TRBD1 covers 9 bases. The CDR3 is made up of 15 amino acids. V shed 10 bases and J 2 bases; nucleotides not matched to a gene: 9. CDR1 and CDR2 (germline): MNHNS, SASEGT. Here the CDR3 reads CATQGAESGNQPQHF. The CDR3 DNA follows: TGTGCCACACAGGGGGCCGAATCTGGCAATCAGCCCCAGCATTTT.

The chain joins TRBV6-5 to TRBJ2-7, with 7 bases fitting TRBD1. J gave up 3 bases and V 2 bases, and 10 bases lay outside the gene matches. The CDR3 contains 16 residues. Germline V gene sequence: CDR1 MNHEY, CDR2 SVGAGI. The CDR3 sequence: CASSYQPTGPRYEQYF. The CDR3 DNA follows: TGTGCCAGCAGTTACCAGCCGACAGGGCCCCGCTACGAGCAGTACTTC.